This T cell receptor (beta chain) was obtained from a study of T-cell memory formation after mild COVID-19. On the study more broadly: TCR clusters were largely donor specific.

The CDR3 extends over 16 amino acids. Germline V CDR1 and CDR2: MGHRA, YSYEKL. The V end lost 5 bases, the J end lost 0 bases, and 11 bases lay between the germline ends. TCRdb independently ran MiXCR on the 5' RACE reads; one entry per CDR3 protein. The repertoire holds around 300,000 distinct CDR3 sequences, with less than 9.5% as singletons. General observations from the study: Mainly in CM and EM were contracting CD4+ clones; CD8+ were in EMRA. In second-wave clones peaking day 37, SARS-CoV-2 specificity remained unconfirmed.

This clonotype has just a few counts. Its antigen is unidentified. This chain links TRBV4-1 with TRBJ1-6; D ambiguous. The sample consisted of PBMCs or a T cell subset sorted from them (not recorded which). The sequence was collected from a man between 18 and 35 years old who had mild COVID-19 (a few samples of this study predate the infection). Cell type and time point are not known. As DNA, the CDR3 is TGCGCCAGCAGCTTAGCCAGAAGCTCCTATAATTCACCCCTCCACTTT. Encoded protein: CASSLARSSYNSPLHF.